Listed below are T cell receptor beta chains from one sample, sequenced in a study of T cell repertoires in ileal Crohn's disease. Profiled with immunoSEQ multiplex PCR; TCRdb holds only in-frame clones, not every one. Among a few thousand clones listed, 65% to 80% were seen once. Source material: ileal tissue. These receptors originate from an adult with Crohn's disease. The CDR3 runs from the conserved cysteine through the conserved F or W. The D gene is left open where the match is weak. A clone size is listed for some rows: how often the clone was seen (once, few, many), or a class if it is expanded.

d_call j_call v_call clone_size cdr3_aa cdr3_nt
TRBD1 TRBJ2-2 TRBV27 NA CASSGTGTAGELFF TGTGCCAGCAGTGGGACAGGGACGGCCGGGGAGCTGTTTTTT
TRBD2 TRBJ2-1 TRBV6-1 NA CASRSGLLSYNEQFF TGTGCCAGCAGATCGGGACTACTGTCCTACAATGAGCAGTTCTTC
NA TRBJ1-2 TRBV2 once CASSALDYGYTF TGTGCCAGCAGTGCGCTAGACTATGGCTACACCTTC
NA TRBJ1-5 TRBV30 NA CAWTRDPGGPNQPQHF TGTGCCTGGACTCGGGACCCGGGGGGCCCCAATCAGCCCCAGCATTTT
NA TRBJ1-3 TRBV11-2 NA CASSLGYGTLALNTIYF TGTGCCAGCAGCTTAGGATACGGGACACTGGCTTTGAACACCATATATTTT
NA TRBJ1-2 TRBV5-5 NA CASSLDMNYGYTF TGTGCCAGCAGCTTGGACATGAACTATGGCTACACCTTC
NA TRBJ1-1 TRBV6-5 few CASSVIDTEAFF TGTGCCAGCTCAGTTATTGACACTGAAGCTTTCTTT
TRBD1 TRBJ1-1 TRBV5-1 NA CASSLAGGGTEAFF TGCGCCAGCAGCTTGGCAGGGGGCGGGACTGAAGCTTTCTTT
NA TRBJ1-4 TRBV7-9 once CASSLAQGNEKLFF TGTGCCAGCAGCTTAGCGCAGGGTAATGAAAAACTGTTTTTT
NA TRBJ2-1 TRBV6-4 NA CASSDGFESHEQFF TGTGCCAGCAGTGACGGTTTTGAGTCGCATGAGCAGTTCTTC
TRBD2 TRBJ2-3 TRBV27 NA CASSPRTSGYSTDTQYF TGTGCCAGCAGTCCCAGGACTAGCGGATATAGCACAGATACGCAGTATTTT
NA TRBJ1-1 TRBV25-1 NA CASFSGTEAFF TGTGCCAGCTTCTCGGGCACTGAAGCTTTCTTT